Listed below are T cell receptor beta chains from one sample, sequenced in a study of T cells in Graves' hyperthyroidism and ophthalmopathy. TCRdb redid the calling of the multiplex PCR reads with MiXCR, one entry per CDR3 protein. The sample has approximately 300,000 distinct CDR3 sequences; approximately 18% are singletons. The sequencing input was blood. Receptors originate from a man aged 50 to 60 with Graves' ophthalmopathy. The CDR3 runs from the conserved cysteine through the conserved F or W. The D gene is left open where the match is weak. Size values are once, few and many counts, or a class for expanded clones, and some rows have none.

D gene,J gene,V gene,clone size,CDR3 DNA,CDR3 protein
TRBD1,TRBJ1-1,TRBV5-5,many,TGTGCCAGCAGCTTGGGACAGGGGAGGGCTTTCTTT,CASSLGQGRAFF
TRBD1,TRBJ2-3,TRBV9,few,TGTGCCAGCAGCGTAGGGGGACAGGGGACAGATACGCAGTATTTT,CASSVGGQGTDTQYF
.,TRBJ1-1,TRBV29-1,few,TGCAATCCGGAGATGAACACTGAAGCTTTCTTT,CNPEMNTEAFF
TRBD2,TRBJ2-5,TRBV7-3,few,TGTGCCAGCAGCCGCGGCGGGGGGCGGGGGGAGACCCAGTACTTC,CASSRGGGRGETQYF
TRBD1,TRBJ2-2,TRBV12-5,.,TGTGCTAGTGGTTTTACAGGGGCGGGGGAGCTGTTTTTT,CASGFTGAGELFF
TRBD2,TRBJ2-5,TRBV14,few,TGTGCCAGCAGCCAAGTAGCGGGAGCACTGGAGACCCAGTACTTC,CASSQVAGALETQYF
.,TRBJ1-2,TRBV9,few,TGTGCCAGCAGCGTAGGCCCCGGCGACTATGGCTACACCTTC,CASSVGPGDYGYTF
TRBD1,TRBJ1-4,TRBV7-2,.,TGTGCCAGCAGCTTAGTTACAGGGGGCAAGGAAAAACTGTTTTTT,CASSLVTGGKEKLFF
TRBD1,TRBJ1-1,TRBV5-1,many,TGCGCCAGCAGCTTTCGGACAGGCGGAAACACTGAAGCTTTCTTT,CASSFRTGGNTEAFF
.,TRBJ2-2,TRBV24-1,.,TGTGCCACCAGGATCGGGAGTTCCGGGGAGCTGTTTTTT,CATRIGSSGELFF
TRBD2,TRBJ2-3,TRBV20-1,.,TGCAGTGCGACCCGACTAGCGGGAGAGGAAACAGATACGCAGTATTTT,CSATRLAGEETDTQYF
TRBD1,TRBJ2-3,TRBV9,.,TGTGCCAGCAGCGAGGGGACAGGGTTCACAGATACGCAGTATTTT,CASSEGTGFTDTQYF
TRBD1,TRBJ1-5,TRBV28,.,TGTGCCAGCAGCTACAGGGGCCCGGGGAATCAGCCCCAGCATTTT,CASSYRGPGNQPQHF
TRBD2,TRBJ2-1,TRBV11-1,many,TGTGCCAGCAACCAACGGGAGGGGGTCTACAATGAGCAGTTCTTC,CASNQREGVYNEQFF
.,TRBJ1-5,TRBV7-8,.,TGTGCCAACAGCATACAGGGAAATAATCAGCCCCAGCATTTT,CANSIQGNNQPQHF
TRBD1,TRBJ2-5,TRBV30,many,TGTGCCTGGAGTAACAGGGGGCGGGAGACCCAGTACTTC,CAWSNRGRETQYF
TRBD2,TRBJ2-3,TRBV5-4,.,TGTGCCAGCAGCCGCCTACTAGCGCTAGTCACAGATACGCAGTATTTT,CASSRLLALVTDTQYF
.,TRBJ1-2,TRBV5-1,.,TGCGCCAGCAGCTTGGCCGAGGGGTTCCACTATGGCTACACCTTC,CASSLAEGFHYGYTF
TRBD2,TRBJ2-1,TRBV19,.,TGTGCCAGTTTGTCAAGGGGGACTAGGTATTCCTACAATGAGCAGTTCTTC,CASLSRGTRYSYNEQFF
TRBD1,TRBJ2-5,TRBV19,many,TGTGCCAGTAGTGCACCGGGACAGGGTCGAGAGACCCAGTACTTC,CASSAPGQGRETQYF
.,TRBJ2-1,TRBV20-1,few,TGCAGTGCTAGTGCGGGTACTGAGCAGTTCTTC,CSASAGTEQFF
.,TRBJ2-1,TRBV10-1,.,TGCGCCAGCAGTGAGGGCCGCCCCGACAATGAGCAGTTCTTC,CASSEGRPDNEQFF
.,TRBJ1-2,TRBV27,few,TGTGCCAGCAGTTCGGCGGGGGAGACTAACTATGGCTACACCTTC,CASSSAGETNYGYTF
.,TRBJ1-5,TRBV27,many,TGTGCCAGCAGTTTATTTCGGGGAGATGGTCAGCCCCAGCATTTT,CASSLFRGDGQPQHF
.,TRBJ2-5,TRBV3-1,many,TGTGCCAGCAGACTTCCGGGACGGCAAGAGACCCAGTACTTC,CASRLPGRQETQYF
.,TRBJ1-6,TRBV2,many,TGTGCCAGCAGTGATGGGGGGCCAGGGAATTCACCCCTCCACTTT,CASSDGGPGNSPLHF
TRBD2,TRBJ2-7,TRBV7-2,many,TGTGCCAGCAGCTTAATTGCGGGGGGGGAGCAGTACTTC,CASSLIAGGEQYF
.,TRBJ2-7,TRBV5-1,many,TGCGCCAGCAGCTTGTTGGGGGCCACCTCCGAGCAGTACTTC,CASSLLGATSEQYF
.,TRBJ2-7,TRBV12-3/TRBV12-4,.,TGTGCCAGCAGTTTACGAGCAACCTACGAGCAGTACTTC,CASSLRATYEQYF
.,TRBJ2-7,TRBV3-1,many,TGTGCCAGCAGCGCCACGACAGATTCCTACGAGCAGTACTTC,CASSATTDSYEQYF
TRBD1,TRBJ2-3,TRBV20-1,few,TGCAGTGCTAGGCAGGGCATGGACAGGGTCACAGATACGCAGTATTTT,CSARQGMDRVTDTQYF
.,TRBJ2-7,TRBV5-8,.,TGTGCCAGCAGCTTGGGGTTTAATAGCAGGGCGGACGAGCAGTACTTC,CASSLGFNSRADEQYF
.,TRBJ2-5,TRBV7-8,few,TGTGCCAGCAGCTTACTTCTAGCCGCCGGAAGGGTAGCCCAGTACTTC,CASSLLLAAGRVAQYF
TRBD1,TRBJ2-7,TRBV20-1,.,TGCAGTGTCAGAAGATGGGGACAGCTCAGCTCCTACGAGCAGTACTTC,CSVRRWGQLSSYEQYF
TRBD2,TRBJ2-2,TRBV7-9,few,TGTGCCAGCAGCTCTGGGGGTAGCGGGAGTACCGGGGAGCTGTTTTTT,CASSSGGSGSTGELFF
TRBD1,TRBJ2-5,TRBV6-1,.,TGTGCCAGCAGTGCCGGGACAGAAGTTCAAGAGACCCAGTACTTC,CASSAGTEVQETQYF
TRBD1,TRBJ1-5,TRBV28,.,TGTGCCAGCAGTTTGACTCCAGGGGGGGGCAATCAGCCCCAGCATTTT,CASSLTPGGGNQPQHF
TRBD1,TRBJ2-7,TRBV7-9,.,TGTGCCAGCAGCCCTACGGGACAGAGCTACGAGCAGTACTTC,CASSPTGQSYEQYF
TRBD2,TRBJ2-7,TRBV4-1,.,TGCGCCAGCAGCCAAGAGTTCGGCGGGAGCTACGAGCAGTACTTC,CASSQEFGGSYEQYF
.,TRBJ1-5,TRBV9,.,TGTGCCAGCAGCGTAGATTTTGACGATCAGCCCCAGCATTTT,CASSVDFDDQPQHF
TRBD1,TRBJ1-4,TRBV9,.,TGTGCCAGCAGCGTAGCAGGACAGGTTGGCGAAAAACTGTTTTTT,CASSVAGQVGEKLFF
.,TRBJ1-3,TRBV15,.,TGTGCCACCAGCGCCTCAGGGGCTGAAAACACCATATATTTT,CATSASGAENTIYF
.,TRBJ2-7,TRBV28,many,TGTGCCAGCAGCCAACAGGGCTCCTACGAGCAGTACTTC,CASSQQGSYEQYF
.,TRBJ1-4,TRBV7-9,.,TGTGCCAGCAGCGGTGGGGGGACAACTAATGAAAAACTGTTTTTT,CASSGGGTTNEKLFF
.,TRBJ2-2,TRBV5-1,.,TGCGCCAGCAGCTTAATGGGCGCCGGGGAGCTGTTTTTT,CASSLMGAGELFF
TRBD1,TRBJ1-1,TRBV7-8,.,TGTGCCAGCAGCCTCCCCACAGGGGGTCCCACTGAAGCTTTCTTT,CASSLPTGGPTEAFF
.,TRBJ2-2,TRBV6-9,.,TGTGCCAGCAGCTATCATGACGGGGAGCTGTTTTTT,CASSYHDGELFF
.,TRBJ2-7,TRBV6-6,.,TGTGCCAGCAGTTACTCGAGACGGGGCGGCGAGCAGTACTTC,CASSYSRRGGEQYF
TRBD1,TRBJ2-7,TRBV29-1,.,TGCAGCGTAGCCCGGGACAGTCACGAGCAGTACTTC,CSVARDSHEQYF
TRBD2,TRBJ2-5,TRBV24-1,many,TGTGCCACCAGTGGTGGAGGTAGCGGGAGGCAAGAGACCCAGTACTTC,CATSGGGSGRQETQYF